The present TCR beta chain was sequenced within a study of STAT5B mutations in CD4+ large granular lymphocyte leukemia. Across the study: Healthy donors showed HLA-associated enrichment of the CDR3 'QG' motif. The study's findings and limits: Without putative leukemic clones, patient CD4-sorted repertoires remained more clonal than healthy CD4+ repertoires. Main leukemic clonotypes were patient-specific, but roughly 26% appeared at low frequency elsewhere.

Method: immunoSEQ multiplex PCR; TCRdb's copy keeps in-frame clones and lacks some. The sample lists about 26,000 clones; 65% to 80% were seen once. V lost 0 bases, J lost 0 bases, and 9 bases lay in between. Germline loops: CDR1 LNHNV, CDR2 YYDKDF (reference sequence). CDR3 length: 16 amino acids. Points on this clone: No antigen is known for it.

The TCR sequence derives from a human donor in good health. Sequenced input: CD4+ T cells from blood buffy coats. The chain has TRBV15 and TRBJ1-5; D is uncertain. CDR3 sequence (DNA): TGTGCCACCAGCAGAGACAGGTTCTATAGCAATCAGCCCCAGCATTTT. The encoded protein is CATSRDRFYSNQPQHF.